This TCR beta chain was found in a study of OX40 agonist ivuxolimab in advanced cancers. In the study overall: Dose-escalation subjects each had hepatocellular carcinoma, melanoma, renal cell or head and neck cancer.

Repertoires were generated with immunoSEQ multiplex PCR, while TCRdb's copy carries only in-frame clones and drops some. The sample includes some 110,000 clones, 80% to 95% of them seen just once. Whole-study results and caveats: CD8+ T cells averaged more expanded clones than CD4+. Expanded peripheral T cells had an undetermined antigen specificity. At 0.1 to 3.0 mg/kg and by week 6, CD4+ and CD8+ T cells in the blood had expanded clonally.

With regard to this clone: Its specificity is unknown.

This sample comprised CD4+ or CD8+ T cells sorted from blood, obtained in a trial of the OX40 agonist ivuxolimab. The origin of this receptor is an adult with an advanced solid tumor such as melanoma, head and neck, liver or kidney cancer.

In DNA form, the CDR3 reads TGTGCCAGCAGCCAAACAATAACGAGGGGGAATGAAAAACTGTTTTTT. It translates to CASSQTITRGNEKLFF. J is TRBJ1-4 and V is TRBV9; D possibly corresponds to TRBD1 (6 bases). The CDR3 length is 16 residues. V lost 4 bases and J 5 bases, leaving 18 bases between the germline ends. Germline V gene sequence: CDR1 SGDLS, CDR2 YYNGEE.